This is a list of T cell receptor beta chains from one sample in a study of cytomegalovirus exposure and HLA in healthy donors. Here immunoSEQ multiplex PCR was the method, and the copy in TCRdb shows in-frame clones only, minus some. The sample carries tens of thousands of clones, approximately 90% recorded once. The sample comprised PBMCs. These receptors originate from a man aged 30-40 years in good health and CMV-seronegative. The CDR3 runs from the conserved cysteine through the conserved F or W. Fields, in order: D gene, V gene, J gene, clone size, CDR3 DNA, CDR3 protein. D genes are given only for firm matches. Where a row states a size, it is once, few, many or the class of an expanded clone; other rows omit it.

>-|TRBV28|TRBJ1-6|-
TGTGCCAGCAGCTCACGCTCGGGGAGCTCCTATAATTCACCCCTCCACTTT
CASSSRSGSSYNSPLHF
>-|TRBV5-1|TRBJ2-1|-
TGCGCCAGCAGCTTGGATCCTGGAGCGGAGGAGAACAATGAGCAGTTCTTC
CASSLDPGAEENNEQFF
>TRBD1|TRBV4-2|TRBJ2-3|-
TGTGCCAGCAGCCGGGACAGTTCCACAGATACGCAGTATTTT
CASSRDSSTDTQYF
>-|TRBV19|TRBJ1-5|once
TGTGCCAGTAGTAATATGGGCGCGATTAGCAATCAGCCCCAGCATTTT
CASSNMGAISNQPQHF
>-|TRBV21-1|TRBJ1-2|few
TGTGCCAGCAGCTCTCAAGTTAGCGGCTATGGCTACACCTTC
CASSSQVSGYGYTF
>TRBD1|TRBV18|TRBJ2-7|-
TGTGCCAGCTCACTGGGTAGCGCGGACAGGGGATCCGAGCAGTACTTC
CASSLGSADRGSEQYF
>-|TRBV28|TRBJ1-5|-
TGTGCCAGCAGTGCCTACAGTAATCAGCCCCAGCATTTT
CASSAYSNQPQHF
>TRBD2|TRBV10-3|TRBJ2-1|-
TGTGCCATCAGTGGGGGGACTAAGAATGAGCAGTTCTTC
CAISGGTKNEQFF
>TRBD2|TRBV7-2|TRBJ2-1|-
TGTGCCAGTTCAGGGGTTGCGGGACTAGAGTATTACAATGAGCAGTTCTTC
CASSGVAGLEYYNEQFF
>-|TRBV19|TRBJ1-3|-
TGTGCCAGTAGTACCGGCGACACGGGGGGCTCTGGAAACACCATATATTTT
CASSTGDTGGSGNTIYF
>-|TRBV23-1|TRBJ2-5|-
TGCGCCAGCAGTCATTCCGGGGTTCAAGAGACCCAGTACTTC
CASSHSGVQETQYF
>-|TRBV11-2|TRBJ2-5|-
TGTGCCAGCAGCTTAGACCTAGACGTGGCCCAGTACTTC
CASSLDLDVAQYF
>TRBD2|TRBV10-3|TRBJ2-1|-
TGTGCCATCAGTGATCCTAGCGGGGTAAATGAGCAGTTCTTC
CAISDPSGVNEQFF
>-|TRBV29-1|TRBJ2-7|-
TGCAGCGTTCGTGGAGTCTACGAGCAGTACTTC
CSVRGVYEQYF
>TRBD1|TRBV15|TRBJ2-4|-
TGTGCCACCAGCAGAGAGACAGGGTCGTCCAAAAACATTCAGTACTTC
CATSRETGSSKNIQYF
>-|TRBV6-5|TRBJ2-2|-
TGTGCCAGCAGACGGACAGCCTTAAACACCGGGGAGCTGTTTTTT
CASRRTALNTGELFF
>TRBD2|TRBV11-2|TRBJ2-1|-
TGTGCCAGCAGCTTCGGCGGGAGGGCGAATGAGCAGTTCTTC
CASSFGGRANEQFF
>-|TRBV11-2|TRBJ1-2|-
TGTGCCAGCAGCCGCCCTCAGGGGTCTGGCTACACCTTC
CASSRPQGSGYTF
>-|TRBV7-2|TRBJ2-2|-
TGTGCCAGCAGCTTAGGAGACTTTCTGAACACCGGGGAGCTGTTTTTT
CASSLGDFLNTGELFF
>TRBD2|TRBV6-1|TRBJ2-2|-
TGTGCCAGCAGTGAAGCCGGGACTAGGCACACCGGGGAGCTGTTTTTT
CASSEAGTRHTGELFF
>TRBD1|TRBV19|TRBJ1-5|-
TGTGCCAGTAGTATAACAGGGGGCAATCAGCCCCAGCATTTT
CASSITGGNQPQHF
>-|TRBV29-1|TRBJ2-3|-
TGCAGCGTTCAGGGTCCAGATACGCAGTATTTT
CSVQGPDTQYF
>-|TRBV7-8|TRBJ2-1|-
TGTGCCAGCAGCTTATCATCCTCCGGTGAGCAGTTCTTC
CASSLSSSGEQFF
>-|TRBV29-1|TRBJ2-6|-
TGCAGCGTGCTCGGCGGGGGCCTTTCTGGGGCCAACGTCCTGACTTTC
CSVLGGGLSGANVLTF